This is a list of T cell receptor beta chains from one sample in a study of blood T cell repertoires in COVID-19. Produced via immunoSEQ multiplex PCR; TCRdb's table is partial and in-frame only. The table shows about 280,000 clones, with more than 80% occurring only once. The sample comprised PBMCs or T cells enriched from blood (not recorded which). The receptors stem from a young woman with acute COVID-19. Both conserved end residues are part of each CDR3. A D gene is named only where the DNA matches it firmly. A clone size is listed for some rows: how often the clone was seen (once, few, many), or a class if it is expanded.

j_call,v_call,clone_size,d_call,cdr3_nt,cdr3_aa
TRBJ2-1,TRBV4-1,NA,TRBD2,TGCGCCAGCAGCCAAGATAGCGGGTACTACAATGAGCAGTTCTTC,CASSQDSGYYNEQFF
TRBJ2-7,TRBV14,once,NA,TGTGCCAGCAGCCAAGTTTCAGCGGGCGAGCAGTACTTC,CASSQVSAGEQYF
TRBJ2-1,TRBV10-1,NA,TRBD2,TGCGCCAGCAGTGAGTCGGCGGGAGGGGGCAGTGAGCAGTTCTTC,CASSESAGGGSEQFF
TRBJ2-7,TRBV2,once,TRBD1,TGTGCCAGCAGTTACCGGGACAGGGCCTACGAGCAGTACTTC,CASSYRDRAYEQYF
TRBJ2-2,TRBV10-3,NA,NA,TGTGCCATCAAGGCGGTGAACACCGGGGAGCTGTTTTTT,CAIKAVNTGELFF
TRBJ2-7,TRBV5-1,NA,TRBD2,TGCGCCAGCAGCTCGGGACTAGCGGGAGTAGTATACGAGCAGTACTTC,CASSSGLAGVVYEQYF
TRBJ2-7,TRBV13,NA,TRBD2,TGTGCCAGCAGCCCCCCCGTGACGCGGGAGGGCGCCCCCCGCTACGAGCAGTACTTC,CASSPPVTREGAPRYEQYF
TRBJ1-1,TRBV12-3/TRBV12-4,few,NA,TGTGCCAGCAGCCCAGGGGACACTGAAGCTTTCTTT,CASSPGDTEAFF
TRBJ1-3,TRBV2,once,NA,TGTGCCAGCGCGGCCGGAAACACCATATATTTT,CASAAGNTIYF
TRBJ2-6,TRBV4-1,few,NA,TGCGCCAGCAGCCAAGATACGGGGATAGTCTCTGGGGCCAACGTCCTGACTTTC,CASSQDTGIVSGANVLTF
TRBJ2-1,TRBV27,NA,TRBD2,TGTGCCAGCAGTTTACTCCGGACTAGCGGCAGCTACAATGAGCAGTTCTTC,CASSLLRTSGSYNEQFF
TRBJ2-3,TRBV4-2,NA,NA,TGTGCCAGCAGCCCCCTCGGAGGCACAGATACGCAGTATTTT,CASSPLGGTDTQYF
TRBJ1-1,TRBV5-1,NA,TRBD1,TGCGCCAGCAGCTCAGGGACAGAAAGGACTGAAGCTTTCTTT,CASSSGTERTEAFF
TRBJ2-7,TRBV19,NA,TRBD1,TGTGCCAGTAGTATTAGTATAACAGGGGGAAGTTACGAGCAGTACTTC,CASSISITGGSYEQYF
TRBJ2-2,TRBV5-6,NA,TRBD2,TGTGCCAGCAGCCCCGTCGGACTAGGTAACACCGGGGAGCTGTTTTTT,CASSPVGLGNTGELFF
TRBJ2-7,TRBV6-1,many,NA,TGTGCCAGCAGTGAGGAAAGCGGAGGCTCCTACGAGCAGTACTTC,CASSEESGGSYEQYF
TRBJ1-6,TRBV5-1,NA,NA,TGCGCCAGCAGCCCCTGGACAGATGATAATTCACCCCTCCACTTT,CASSPWTDDNSPLHF
TRBJ1-2,TRBV6-5,NA,NA,TGTGCCAGCAGTCCCAACCGGGGGGCCTATGGCTACACCTTC,CASSPNRGAYGYTF
TRBJ1-5,TRBV19,NA,NA,TGTGCCAGTAGTATAGCTTACGGAGGGGACAATCAGCCCCAGCATTTT,CASSIAYGGDNQPQHF
TRBJ2-7,TRBV6-1,NA,TRBD2,TGTGCCAGCAGTGGAGCTAGCGGGGCCTACTACGAGCAGTACTTC,CASSGASGAYYEQYF
TRBJ2-6,TRBV19,NA,NA,TGTGCCAGTAGTATCCCCCTGGGCCGCACTTCCGTCCTGACTTTC,CASSIPLGRTSVLTF
TRBJ2-7,TRBV3-1/TRBV3-2,once,NA,TGTGCCAGCAGCCAAGATACGCTGGGACTGTCCTACGAGCAGTACTTC,CASSQDTLGLSYEQYF
TRBJ1-6,TRBV6-6,NA,TRBD1,TGTGCCAGCAGTCCAGGACAGGGGAGCTCCTATAATTCACCCCTCCACTTT,CASSPGQGSSYNSPLHF
TRBJ2-2,TRBV15,NA,NA,TGTGCCACCAGCACCGGGAGAGGGCGCGACACCGGGGAGCTGTTTTTT,CATSTGRGRDTGELFF
TRBJ1-1,TRBV29-1,NA,NA,TGCAGCGTTGCGGGGGACTCTATTGGTTTCTTT,CSVAGDSIGFF
TRBJ1-2,TRBV12-5,few,NA,TGTGCTAGTGGTTTGGGCAGGGGCGACTATGGCTACACCTTC,CASGLGRGDYGYTF
TRBJ1-5,TRBV6-5,NA,NA,TGTGCCAGCAGTAAAAGCAGGGGAGGGAATCAGCCCCAGCATTTT,CASSKSRGGNQPQHF
TRBJ2-4,TRBV28,NA,NA,TGTGCCTTAGGACAGGAGGGAGGCAACATTCAGTACTTC,CALGQEGGNIQYF
TRBJ2-7,TRBV5-5,NA,TRBD2,TGTGCCAGCAGCTTGGTGGCTAGCGGGAGTTTATCCTACGAGCAGTACTTC,CASSLVASGSLSYEQYF
TRBJ1-1,TRBV9,NA,NA,TGTGCCAGCAGCCCGTGGAGCAGCCTCGGGGTGGGTACTGAAGCTTTCTTT,CASSPWSSLGVGTEAFF